Shown below are 10 T cell receptor beta chains from a single sample sequenced in a study of T cells in Graves' hyperthyroidism and ophthalmopathy. What was amplified from RNA transcripts were TCR beta CDR3 regions. Using the HTBI primer set, a first-round RT-PCR was run on the TCR CDR3. TCRdb recomputed calls from the multiplex PCR reads with MiXCR, one row per CDR3 protein. The profile shows 380,000 or so distinct CDR3 sequences, approximately 20% of them singletons. Sequencing was done on a sample of blood. The receptors shown here come from a young woman with Graves' hyperthyroidism.

With respect to this clonotype: The conserved closing phenylalanine or tryptophan is absent in this CDR3, likely reflecting a read error. The chain joins TRBV19 to TRBJ1-1, with D unresolved. The CDR3 sequence is 14 residues long. V gave up 4 bases and J gave up 6 bases, with 15 bases separating them. The germline V gene has CDR1 LNHDA and CDR2 SQIVND (reference sequence). The CDR3 spells CASSTNEDLAEAFY. CDR3 sequence (DNA): TGTGCCAGTAGTACGAACGAAGATTTGGCTGAAGCTTTCTAT.

This clonotype appeared many times. The chain couples TRBV12-3 or TRBV12-4 to TRBJ1-5, with D tentatively TRBD1 (6 bases). The CDR3 has 15 amino acids. Trimming removed 2 bases from V and 0 bases from J, with 8 bases in between. CDR3 sequence reads: CASSLWGPSNQPQHF. The DNA of the CDR3 is TGTGCCAGCAGTTTATGGGGGCCTAGCAATCAGCCCCAGCATTTT.

The chain combines TRBV2 with TRBJ1-2; D is unresolved. Germline V gene data show CDR1 as SNHLY and CDR2 as FYNNEI. The CDR3 is 11 residues long. The V end lost 7 bases, the J end lost 11 bases, and 14 bases lay between the germline ends. The CDR3 region has the DNA TGTGCCAGCATCGGACGGGGTGGTTACACCTTC. Protein sequence: CASIGRGGYTF.

This clonotype was counted many times. One end of the junction does not line up with germline, which may come from a read error. This CDR3 is CATGRDLGRLINTEAFF. The DNA for the CDR3 is TGTGCCACCGGCAGAGATCTAGGACGGCTTATTAACACTGAAGCTTTCTTT. This chain uses TRBV15 with TRBJ1-1; D not resolved. Per germline, CDR1 LNHNV and CDR2 YYDKDF (reference sequence). CDR3 length: 17 residues.

About this clonotype: A much larger clone sits a single nucleotide away, making a read error possible. This chain connects TRBV7-3 to TRBJ2-2; D gene uncertain. Germline V gene data show CDR1 as SGHTA and CDR2 as FQGTGA. The CDR3 length is 12 residues. Trimming cost V 0 bases and J 7 bases, with 3 bases left between them. CDR3 sequence: CASSLTNGELFF. The CDR3 nucleotides read TGTGCCAGCAGCTTAACCAACGGGGAGCTGTTTTTT. Using reference TRBV7-3 and TRBJ2-2 for the parts outside the CDR3, the full variable domain is GAGVSQTPSNKVTEKGKYVELRCDPISGHTALYWYRQSLGQGPEFLIYFQGTGAADDSGLPNDRFFAVRPEGSVSTLKIQRTERGDSAVYLCASSLTNGELFFGEGSRLTVL.

The chain joins TRBV4-2 to TRBJ1-3; D remains ambiguous. V lost 0 bases, J lost 0 bases, and 12 bases lay in between. Germline V gene lookup returns CDR1 LGHNA and CDR2 YNFKEQ. The CDR3 has 17 amino acids. CDR3 protein: CASSQDSQAASGNTIYF. DNA of the CDR3: TGTGCCAGCAGCCAAGATTCCCAGGCAGCCTCTGGAAACACCATATATTTT.

This clonotype was counted a few times. This chain uses TRBV20-1 with TRBJ2-7; D is possibly TRBD1 (6 bases). The V end was cut by 6 bases, the J end by 2 bases, with 20 bases between. This CDR3 has 15 amino acids. The V gene's germline CDR1 is DFQATT and CDR2 SNEGSKA (reference sequence). CDR3 residues: CSAGPSGTLTYEQYF. The CDR3 DNA reads as TGCAGTGCAGGCCCCTCCGGGACACTGACCTACGAGCAGTACTTC.

The table lists this clonotype with many counts. The chain combines TRBV28 with TRBJ1-4, with a tentative D call TRBD1 (5 bases). This CDR3 region has 14 residues. Trimming shortened V by 6 bases and J by 5 bases, and 13 bases separated the two germline ends. CDR1 and CDR2 (germline): MDHEN, SYDVKM. The DNA for the CDR3 is TGTGCCAGCAGCTGGGGGGGGGGAAATGAAAAACTGTTTTTT. Its translation is CASSWGGGNEKLFF.

The V gene is TRBV15, the J gene TRBJ2-5; a weak D match, TRBD2 (7 bases). Germline-derived CDR1 and CDR2 are LNHNV and YYDKDF (reference sequence). The CDR3 runs to 14 residues. Trimming took 7 bases from V and 6 from J, leaving 18 bases between them. CDR3 nucleotide sequence: TGTGCCACCAAGGGGGAGGGCATAGGAAAGACCCAGTACTTC. It translates to CATKGEGIGKTQYF.

The V and J genes are TRBV6-5 and TRBJ2-7; 8 bases are a match to TRBD1. The CDR3 length is 16 residues. Germline V gene lookup returns CDR1 MNHEY and CDR2 SVGAGI. V shed 0 bases and J 4 bases; nucleotides not matched to a gene: 8. CDR3 in DNA: TGTGCCAGCAGTTACTCCACAGACAGGGGCCCTTACGAGCAGTACTTC. As protein: CASSYSTDRGPYEQYF.